Listed here are 8 T cell receptor beta chains from one sample, sequenced in a study of cytomegalovirus exposure and HLA in healthy donors. Primers: 60 Vbeta forward and 13 Jbeta reverse. The table came from immunoSEQ multiplex PCR; TCRdb's copy has only in-frame clones and leaves some out. Of 140,000 or so clones in the sample, roughly 76% were seen once. Sequenced: PBMCs. The receptors were sampled from a woman under 40 in good health and CMV-seronegative.

The table lists this clone with many counts. The chain has TRBV18 and TRBJ1-1; 9 bases align to TRBD1. Germline V CDR1 and CDR2: KGHSH, LQKENI. Trimming took 4 bases from V and 10 from J; bases not matched to a gene: 7. The CDR3 loop spans 13 amino acids. In nucleotides, the CDR3 is TGTGCCAGCTCACTACAGGGGGCAGATGGAGCTTTCTTT. Its translation is CASSLQGADGAFF.

V usage is TRBV11-2 and J usage is TRBJ2-7; 14 nucleotides match TRBD2. The CDR3 sequence is 15 residues long. V shed 4 bases and J 4 bases; nucleotides not matched to a gene: 3. The germline V gene has CDR1 SGHAT and CDR2 FQNNGV. The CDR3 loop is CASSWGTSGSYEQYF. CDR3 coding DNA: TGTGCCAGCAGCTGGGGGACTAGCGGGAGTTACGAGCAGTACTTC.

The chain combines TRBV11-2 with TRBJ2-2; D not resolved. Deletions cut 2 bases from V and 8 bases from J, with 3 bases between. Germline assignment: CDR1 SGHAT and CDR2 FQNNGV. The CDR3 consists of 11 residues. The CDR3 nucleotides are TGTGCCAGCAGCTTACTAGGGGAGCTGTTTTTT. This translates into CASSLLGELFF.

The chain employs TRBV19 and TRBJ2-1; D is perhaps TRBD1 (6 bases). The germline gives CDR1 LNHDA, CDR2 SQIVND (reference sequence). The CDR3 length is 13 residues. V lost 5 bases to trimming and J lost 4 bases, with 9 bases between them. CDR3 nucleotide sequence: TGTGCCAGTAGTGTGGACAGTTACAATGAGCAGTTCTTC. Translation gives CASSVDSYNEQFF. The entire variable domain, with the rest obtained from reference TRBV19 and TRBJ2-1, is as follows: DGGITQSPKYLFRKEGQNVTLSCEQNLNHDAMYWYRQDPGQGLRLIYYSQIVNDFQKGDIAEGYSVSREKKESFPLTVTSAQKNPTAFYLCASSVDSYNEQFFGPGTRLTVL.

The sample holds one count of this clone. The genes are TRBV7-9 and TRBJ2-6, with D possibly matching TRBD1 (5 bases). V dropped 5 bases and J dropped 0 bases, with 8 bases sitting between them. This CDR3 has 15 amino acids. Per the germline V gene, CDR1 is SEHNR and CDR2 is FQNEAQ (reference sequence). The CDR3 loop is CASSQGISGANVLTF. DNA of the CDR3: TGTGCCAGCAGCCAGGGCATCTCTGGGGCCAACGTCCTGACTTTC. Combining the CDR3 with reference TRBV7-9 and TRBJ2-6 gives the whole variable domain DTGVSQNPRHKITKRGQNVTFRCDPISEHNRLYWYRQTLGQGPEFLTYFQNEAQLEKSRLLSDRFSAERPKGSFSTLEIQRTEQGDSAMYLCASSQGISGANVLTFGAGSRLTVL.

This clone came up once. V and J are TRBV28 and TRBJ1-3; D uncertain. Germline V CDR1 and CDR2: MDHEN, SYDVKM. CDR3 size: 13 residues. Trimming took 4 bases from V and 4 from J, leaving 8 bases between them. The CDR3 loop is CASSSVLGNTIYF. The CDR3 DNA follows: TGTGCCAGCAGTTCGGTTTTGGGAAACACCATATATTTT.

The J gene is TRBJ2-3, the V gene TRBV4-1; a weak D match, TRBD1 (6 bases). The germline gives CDR1 MGHRA, CDR2 YSYEKL. The length of the CDR3 is 16 residues. Trimming stripped 1 base from V and 3 bases from J, with 14 bases between. The CDR3 coding sequence is TGCGCCAGCAGCCAAGTGAGAACAGGGTGGACAGATACGCAGTATTTT. This sequence encodes CASSQVRTGWTDTQYF.

This sequence joins TRBV5-5 and TRBJ2-7; 7 nucleotides match TRBD1. Germline CDR1 SGHKS, CDR2 YYEKEE (reference sequence). V shed 4 bases and J 4 bases; nucleotides not matched to a gene: 11. This CDR3 spans 15 amino acids. CDR3 coding DNA: TGTGCCAGCAGCCTGGACAGGAGTTTTTTTTACGAGCAGTACTTC. Translation: CASSLDRSFFYEQYF.